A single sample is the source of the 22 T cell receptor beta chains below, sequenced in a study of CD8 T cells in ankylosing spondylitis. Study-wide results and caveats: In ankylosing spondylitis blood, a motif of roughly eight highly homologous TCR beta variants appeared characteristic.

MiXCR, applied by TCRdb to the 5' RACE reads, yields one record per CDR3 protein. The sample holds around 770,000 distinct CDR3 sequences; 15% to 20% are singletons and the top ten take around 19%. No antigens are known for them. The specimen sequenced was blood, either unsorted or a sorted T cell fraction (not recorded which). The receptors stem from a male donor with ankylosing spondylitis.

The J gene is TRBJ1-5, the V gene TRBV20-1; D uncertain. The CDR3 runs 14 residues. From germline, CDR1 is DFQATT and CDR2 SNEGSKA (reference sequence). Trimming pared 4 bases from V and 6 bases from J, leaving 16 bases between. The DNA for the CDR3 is TGCAGTGCTACCCCGGCCGGGCGTGGTCAGCCCCAGCATTTT. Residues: CSATPAGRGQPQHF.

This CDR3 reads CASSRQGQGAFTEAFF. CDR3 in DNA: TGTGCCAGCAGCCGCCAAGGACAGGGGGCTTTCACTGAAGCTTTCTTT. The chain carries TRBV12-3 or TRBV12-4 and TRBJ1-1; TRBD1 matches at 11 bases. This CDR3 is built from 16 residues. Losses at the gene ends were 6 bases for V and 4 bases for J; bases not matched to a gene: 10.

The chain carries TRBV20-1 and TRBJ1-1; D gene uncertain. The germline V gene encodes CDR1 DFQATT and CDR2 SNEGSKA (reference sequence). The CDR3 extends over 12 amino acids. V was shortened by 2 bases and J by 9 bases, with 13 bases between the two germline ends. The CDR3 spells CSARIADVKAFF. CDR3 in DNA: TGCAGTGCTAGAATTGCAGATGTAAAAGCTTTCTTT.

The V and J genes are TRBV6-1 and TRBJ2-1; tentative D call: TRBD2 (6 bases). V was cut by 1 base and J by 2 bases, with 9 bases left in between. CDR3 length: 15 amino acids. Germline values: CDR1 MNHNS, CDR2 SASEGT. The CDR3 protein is CASSEVRTTYNEQFF. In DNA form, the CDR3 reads TGTGCCAGCAGTGAAGTGCGGACTACCTACAATGAGCAGTTCTTC.

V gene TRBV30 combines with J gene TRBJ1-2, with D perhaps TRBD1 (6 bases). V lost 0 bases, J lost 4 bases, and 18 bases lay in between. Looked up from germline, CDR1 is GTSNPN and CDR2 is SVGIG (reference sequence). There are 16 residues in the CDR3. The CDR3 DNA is TGTGCCTGGAGTGTACTCAACGGCAGGGGAGGCTATGGCTACACCTTC. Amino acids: CAWSVLNGRGGYGYTF.

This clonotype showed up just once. CDR3 coding DNA: TGTGCCACCAGTGACCTCGAACTCCCGAGCTCCTATAATTCACCCCTCCACTTT. Its translation: CATSDLELPSSYNSPLHF. V and J are TRBV24-1 and TRBJ1-6; D gene ambiguous. The V end was cut by 4 bases, the J end by 0 bases, with 15 bases between. The germline gives CDR1 KGHDR, CDR2 SFDVKD. The CDR3 is 18 residues long.

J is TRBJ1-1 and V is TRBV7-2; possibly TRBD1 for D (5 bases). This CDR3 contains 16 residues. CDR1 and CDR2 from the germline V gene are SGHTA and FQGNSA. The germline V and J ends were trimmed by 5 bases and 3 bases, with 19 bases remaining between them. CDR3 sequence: CASSQGGTGGYTEAFF. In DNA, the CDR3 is TGTGCCAGCAGCCAAGGTGGTACAGGAGGGTACACTGAAGCTTTCTTT. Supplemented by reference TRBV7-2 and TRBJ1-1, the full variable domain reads GAGVSQSPSNKVTEKGKDVELRCDPISGHTALYWYRQSLGQGLEFLIYFQGNSAPDKSGLPSDRFSAERTGGSVSTLTIQRTQQEDSAVYLCASSQGGTGGYTEAFFGQGTRLTVV.

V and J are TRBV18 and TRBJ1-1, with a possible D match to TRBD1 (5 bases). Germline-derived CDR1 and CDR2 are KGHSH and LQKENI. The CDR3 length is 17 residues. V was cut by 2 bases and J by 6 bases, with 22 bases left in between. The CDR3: CASSPLGRGLRASEAFF. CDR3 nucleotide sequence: TGTGCCAGCTCACCATTGGGTAGGGGCCTACGGGCGTCTGAAGCTTTCTTT.

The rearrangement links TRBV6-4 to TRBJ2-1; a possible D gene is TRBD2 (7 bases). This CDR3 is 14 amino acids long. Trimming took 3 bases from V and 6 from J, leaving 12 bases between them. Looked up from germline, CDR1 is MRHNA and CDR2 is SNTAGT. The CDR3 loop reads CASSERGASNEQFF. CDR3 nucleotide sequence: TGTGCCAGCAGTGAACGGGGGGCCAGCAATGAGCAGTTCTTC.

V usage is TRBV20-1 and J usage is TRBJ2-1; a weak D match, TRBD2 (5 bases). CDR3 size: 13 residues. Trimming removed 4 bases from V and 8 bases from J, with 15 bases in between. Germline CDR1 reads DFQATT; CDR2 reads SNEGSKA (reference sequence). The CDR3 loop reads CSAIGRGSYEQFF. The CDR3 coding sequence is TGCAGTGCTATCGGAAGAGGGAGCTATGAGCAGTTCTTC.

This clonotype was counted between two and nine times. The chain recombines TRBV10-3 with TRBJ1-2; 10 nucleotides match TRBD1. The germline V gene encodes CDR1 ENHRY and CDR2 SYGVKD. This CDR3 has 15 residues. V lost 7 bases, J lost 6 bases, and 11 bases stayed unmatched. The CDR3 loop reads CAITPGTGEKDGYTF. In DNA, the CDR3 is TGTGCCATCACCCCCGGGACAGGGGAGAAGGATGGCTACACCTTC.

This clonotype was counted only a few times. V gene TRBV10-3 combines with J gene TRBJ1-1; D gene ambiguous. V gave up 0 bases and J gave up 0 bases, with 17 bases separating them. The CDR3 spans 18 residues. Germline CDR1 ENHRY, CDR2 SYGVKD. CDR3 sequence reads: CAISESTLFSPLNTEAFF. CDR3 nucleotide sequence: TGTGCCATCAGTGAGTCCACCCTATTCTCCCCGTTGAACACTGAAGCTTTCTTT.

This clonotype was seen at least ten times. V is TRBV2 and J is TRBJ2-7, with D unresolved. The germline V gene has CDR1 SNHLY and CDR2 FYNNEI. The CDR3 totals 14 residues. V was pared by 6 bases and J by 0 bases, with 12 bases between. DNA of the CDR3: TGTGCCAGCAGACTCGGGTCGAACTCCTACGAGCAGTACTTC. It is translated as CASRLGSNSYEQYF.

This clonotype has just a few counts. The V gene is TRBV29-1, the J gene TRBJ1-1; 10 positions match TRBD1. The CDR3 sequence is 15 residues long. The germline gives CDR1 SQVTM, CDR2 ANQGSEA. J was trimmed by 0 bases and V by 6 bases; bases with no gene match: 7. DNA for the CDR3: TGCAGCGTCGCTGGGACAGGGGACCTGAACACTGAAGCTTTCTTT. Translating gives CSVAGTGDLNTEAFF.

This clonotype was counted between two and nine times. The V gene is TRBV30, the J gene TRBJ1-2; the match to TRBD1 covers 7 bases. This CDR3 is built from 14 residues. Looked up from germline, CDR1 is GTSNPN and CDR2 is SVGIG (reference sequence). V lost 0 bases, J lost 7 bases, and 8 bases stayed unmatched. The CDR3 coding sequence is TGTGCCTGGAGTGTTGGCAGGGGGGATGCTGGCTACACCTTC. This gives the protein CAWSVGRGDAGYTF. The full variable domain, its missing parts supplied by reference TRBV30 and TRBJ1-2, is SQTIHQWPATLVQPVGSPLSLECTVEGTSNPNLYWYRQAAGRGLQLLFYSVGIGQISSEVPQNLSASRPQDRQFILSSKKLLLSDSGFYLCAWSVGRGDAGYTFGSGTRLTVV.

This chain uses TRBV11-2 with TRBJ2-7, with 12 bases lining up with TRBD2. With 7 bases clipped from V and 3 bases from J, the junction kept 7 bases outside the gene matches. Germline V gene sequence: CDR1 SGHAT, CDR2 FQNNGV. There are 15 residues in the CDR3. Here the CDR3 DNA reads TGTGCCAGCACCCCCCCACTAGCGGGGGGCTACGAGCAGTACTTC. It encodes CASTPPLAGGYEQYF. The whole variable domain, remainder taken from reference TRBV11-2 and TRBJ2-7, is EAGVAQSPRYKIIEKRQSVAFWCNPISGHATLYWYQQILGQGPKLLIQFQNNGVVDDSQLPKDRFSAERLKGVDSTLKIQPAKLEDSAVYLCASTPPLAGGYEQYFGPGTRLTVT.

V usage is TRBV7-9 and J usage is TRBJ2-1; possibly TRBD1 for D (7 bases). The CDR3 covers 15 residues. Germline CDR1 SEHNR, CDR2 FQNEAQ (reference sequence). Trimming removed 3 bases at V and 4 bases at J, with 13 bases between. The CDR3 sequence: CASSFQGGEYNEQFF. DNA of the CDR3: TGTGCCAGCAGCTTTCAGGGGGGCGAATACAATGAGCAGTTCTTC. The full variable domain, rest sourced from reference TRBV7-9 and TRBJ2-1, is DTGVSQNPRHKITKRGQNVTFRCDPISEHNRLYWYRQTLGQGPEFLTYFQNEAQLEKSRLLSDRFSAERPKGSFSTLEIQRTEQGDSAMYLCASSFQGGEYNEQFFGPGTRLTVL.

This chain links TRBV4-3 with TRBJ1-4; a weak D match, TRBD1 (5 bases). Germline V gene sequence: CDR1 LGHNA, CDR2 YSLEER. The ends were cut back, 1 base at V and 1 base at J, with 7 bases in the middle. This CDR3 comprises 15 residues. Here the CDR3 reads CASSQAQGTNEKLFF. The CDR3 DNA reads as TGCGCCAGCAGCCAAGCCCAGGGAACTAATGAAAAACTGTTTTTT.

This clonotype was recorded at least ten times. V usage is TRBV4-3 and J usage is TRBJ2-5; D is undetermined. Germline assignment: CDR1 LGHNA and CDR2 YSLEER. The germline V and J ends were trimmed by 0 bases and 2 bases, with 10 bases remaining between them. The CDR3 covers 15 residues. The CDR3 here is CASSQDAERQETQYF. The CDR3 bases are TGCGCCAGCAGCCAAGACGCGGAAAGACAAGAGACCCAGTACTTC.

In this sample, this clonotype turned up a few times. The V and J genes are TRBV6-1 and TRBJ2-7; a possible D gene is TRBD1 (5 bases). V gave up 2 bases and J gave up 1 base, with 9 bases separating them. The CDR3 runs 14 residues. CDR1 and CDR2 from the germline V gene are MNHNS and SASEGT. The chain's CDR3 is CASSEQGRSYEQYF. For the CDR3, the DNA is TGTGCCAGCAGTGAACAGGGTCGATCCTACGAGCAGTACTTC.

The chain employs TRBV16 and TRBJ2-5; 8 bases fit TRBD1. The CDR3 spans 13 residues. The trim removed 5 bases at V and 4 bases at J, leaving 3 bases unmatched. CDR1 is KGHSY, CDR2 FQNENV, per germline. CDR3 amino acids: CASSDGQGETQYF. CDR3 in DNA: TGTGCCAGCAGCGATGGACAGGGAGAGACCCAGTACTTC.

CDR3 coding DNA: TGTGCCACAAGGCACCTGGGGTCACCCCTCCACTTT. This sequence encodes CATRHLGSPLHF. The genes are TRBV13 and TRBJ1-6; the D is unclear. This CDR3 spans 12 amino acids. From germline, CDR1 is PRHDT and CDR2 FYEKMQ (reference sequence). V lost 10 bases to trimming and J lost 10 bases, with 14 bases between them.